This T cell receptor beta chain was sequenced during a study of response to subunit inactivated influenza vaccine. V lost 2 bases, J lost 0 bases, and 11 bases lay in between. The CDR3 length is 16 residues. Germline lookup yields CDR1 SGHVT and CDR2 SQSDAQ. The table lists this clonotype with many counts. Antigen: not known. Study outcomes and limitations: Every seasonal influenza vaccination brings in few new T cells, the authors suggested.

TCRdb itself ran the RT-PCR reads through MiXCR, one entry per CDR3 protein. Here the sample spans approximately 170,000 distinct CDR3 sequences, approximately 15% being singletons. This clonotype was sampled from a man aged 50 to 60 who received an inactivated influenza vaccine. The material was CD8+ T cells sorted from PBMCs, obtained more than 4 days after vaccination. The chain joins TRBV7-4 to TRBJ1-5; tentative D call: TRBD1 (5 bases). The CDR3 region has the DNA TGTGCCAGCAGCTTAAAGACAGTTTATAGCAATCAGCCCCAGCATTTT. It is translated as CASSLKTVYSNQPQHF. Full variable domain (rest looked up from reference TRBV7-4 and TRBJ1-5): GAGVSQSPRYKVAKRGRDVALRCDSISGHVTLYWYRQTLGQGSEVLTYSQSDAQRDKSGRPSGRFSAERPERSVSTLKIQRTEQGDSAVYLCASSLKTVYSNQPQHFGDGTRLSIL.